The present T cell receptor beta chain was sequenced within a study of blood T cell repertoires in COVID-19. Across the whole study: Nucleic acid was either cDNA or gDNA, and it came from T cells, B-cell-depleted T cells, or PBMCs.

The germline V gene has CDR1 SGDLS and CDR2 YYNGEE. V lost 4 bases, J lost 11 bases, and 8 bases stayed unmatched. CDR3 length equals 14 residues. Original methodology: The authors estimated nucleated cell counts from reference gene primer amplification. Using immunoSEQ multiplex PCR, the repertoire was profiled, and TCRdb retains in-frame clones only, with some absent. D and trimming come from the DNA, and the V and J calls and clone size come from that table. The sample holds about 280,000 clones, 89% seen once. This chain links TRBV9 with TRBJ1-6, with 8 bases lining up with TRBD1. The receptor was derived from a man aged 50 to 59 with acute or convalescent COVID-19. Sequencing was done on a sample of peripheral blood. As DNA, the CDR3 is TGTGCCAGCAGCCCCCGACAGGGGCCAACACCCCTCCACTTT. Translated: CASSPRQGPTPLHF.